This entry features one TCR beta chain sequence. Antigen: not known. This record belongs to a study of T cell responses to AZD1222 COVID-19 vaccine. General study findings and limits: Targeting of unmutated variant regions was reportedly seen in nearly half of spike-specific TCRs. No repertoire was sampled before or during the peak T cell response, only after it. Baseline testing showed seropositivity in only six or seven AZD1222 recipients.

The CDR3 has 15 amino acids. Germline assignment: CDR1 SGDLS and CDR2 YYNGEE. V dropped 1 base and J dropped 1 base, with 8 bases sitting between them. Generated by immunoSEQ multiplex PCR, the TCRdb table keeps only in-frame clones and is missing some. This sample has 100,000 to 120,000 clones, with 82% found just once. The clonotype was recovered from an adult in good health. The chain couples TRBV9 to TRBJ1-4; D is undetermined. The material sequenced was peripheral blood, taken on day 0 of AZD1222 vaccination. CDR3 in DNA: TGTGCCAGCAGCGTATCCCCGGGAACTAATGAAAAACTGTTTTTT. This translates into CASSVSPGTNEKLFF.